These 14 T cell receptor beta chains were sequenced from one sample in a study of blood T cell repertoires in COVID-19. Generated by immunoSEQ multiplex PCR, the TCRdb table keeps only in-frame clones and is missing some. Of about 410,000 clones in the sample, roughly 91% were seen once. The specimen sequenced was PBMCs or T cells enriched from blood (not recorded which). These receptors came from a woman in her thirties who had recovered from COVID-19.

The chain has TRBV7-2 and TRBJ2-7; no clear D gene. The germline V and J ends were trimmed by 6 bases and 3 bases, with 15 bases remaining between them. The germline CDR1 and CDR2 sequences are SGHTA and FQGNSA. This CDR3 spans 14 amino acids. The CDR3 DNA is TGTGCCAGCAGTCCCGAGTGGCGGAGCTACGAGCAGTACTTC. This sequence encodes CASSPEWRSYEQYF.

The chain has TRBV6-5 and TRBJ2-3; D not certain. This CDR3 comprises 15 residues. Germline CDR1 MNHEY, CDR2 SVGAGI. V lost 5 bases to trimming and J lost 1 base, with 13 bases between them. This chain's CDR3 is CASSPLEIGTDTQYF. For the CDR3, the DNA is TGTGCCAGCAGTCCTTTAGAAATTGGCACAGATACGCAGTATTTT.

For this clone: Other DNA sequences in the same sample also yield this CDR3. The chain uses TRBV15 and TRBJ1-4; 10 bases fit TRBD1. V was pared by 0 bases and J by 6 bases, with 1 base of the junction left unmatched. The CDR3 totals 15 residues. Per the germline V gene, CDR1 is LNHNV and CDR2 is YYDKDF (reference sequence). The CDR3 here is CATSRDGTGDEKLFF. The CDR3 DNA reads TGTGCCACCAGCAGAGACGGGACAGGGGATGAAAAACTGTTTTTT.

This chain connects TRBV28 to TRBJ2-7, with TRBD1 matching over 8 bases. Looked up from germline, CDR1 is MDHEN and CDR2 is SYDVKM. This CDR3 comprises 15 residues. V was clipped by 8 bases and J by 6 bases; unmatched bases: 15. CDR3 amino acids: CASGGSRGPALEQYF. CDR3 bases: TGTGCCAGCGGGGGGAGCAGGGGGCCGGCACTCGAGCAGTACTTC.

The CDR3: CASSQAFSEKLFF. The CDR3 DNA reads TGTGCCAGCAGTCAGGCTTTTTCTGAAAAACTGTTTTTT. The chain has TRBV6-5 and TRBJ1-4, with D uncertain. Germline lookup yields CDR1 MNHEY and CDR2 SVGAGI. Trimming pared 5 bases from V and 7 bases from J, leaving 11 bases between. The CDR3 consists of 13 residues.

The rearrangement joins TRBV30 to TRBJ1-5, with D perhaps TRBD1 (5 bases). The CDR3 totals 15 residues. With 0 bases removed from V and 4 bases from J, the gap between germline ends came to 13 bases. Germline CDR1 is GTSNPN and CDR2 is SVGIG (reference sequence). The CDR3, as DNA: TGTGCCTGGAGTGTACTGGGGGGAGATAATCAGCCCCAGCATTTT. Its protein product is CAWSVLGGDNQPQHF.

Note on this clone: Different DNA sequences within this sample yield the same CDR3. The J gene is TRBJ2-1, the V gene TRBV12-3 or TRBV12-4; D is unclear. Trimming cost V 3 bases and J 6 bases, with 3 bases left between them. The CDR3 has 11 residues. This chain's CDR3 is CASSFLNEQFF. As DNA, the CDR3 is TGTGCCAGCAGTTTCCTCAATGAGCAGTTCTTC.

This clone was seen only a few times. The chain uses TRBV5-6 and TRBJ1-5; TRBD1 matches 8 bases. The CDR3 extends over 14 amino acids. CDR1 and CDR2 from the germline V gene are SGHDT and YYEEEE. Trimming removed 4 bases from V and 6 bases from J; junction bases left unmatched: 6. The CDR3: CASSANRGVQPQHF. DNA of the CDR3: TGTGCCAGCAGCGCTAACAGGGGGGTTCAGCCCCAGCATTTT.

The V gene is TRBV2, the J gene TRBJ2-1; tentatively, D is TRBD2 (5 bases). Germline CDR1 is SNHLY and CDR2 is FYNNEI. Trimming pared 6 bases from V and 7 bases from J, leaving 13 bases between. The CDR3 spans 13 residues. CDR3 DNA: TGTGCCAGCAGAGGAGGCTATGGAAATGAGCAGTTCTTC. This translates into CASRGGYGNEQFF.

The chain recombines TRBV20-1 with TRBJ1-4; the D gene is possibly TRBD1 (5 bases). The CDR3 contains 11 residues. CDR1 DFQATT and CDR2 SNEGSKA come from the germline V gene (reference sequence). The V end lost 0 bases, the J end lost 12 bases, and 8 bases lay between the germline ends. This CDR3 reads CSARDTQELFF. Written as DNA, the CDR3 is TGCAGTGCTAGAGATACACAGGAACTGTTTTTT.

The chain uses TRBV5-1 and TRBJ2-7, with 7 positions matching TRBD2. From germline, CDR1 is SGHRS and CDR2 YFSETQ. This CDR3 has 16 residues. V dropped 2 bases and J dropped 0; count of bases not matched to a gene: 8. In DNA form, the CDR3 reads TGCGCCAGCAGCTTTGGGGGGGGACCGCTCTCCTACGAGCAGTACTTC. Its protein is CASSFGGGPLSYEQYF.

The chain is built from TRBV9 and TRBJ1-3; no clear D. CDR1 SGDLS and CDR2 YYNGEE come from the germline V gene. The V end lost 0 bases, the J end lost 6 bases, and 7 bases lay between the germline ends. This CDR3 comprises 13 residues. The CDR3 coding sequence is TGTGCCAGCAGCGTAGTACATGAAAACACCATATATTTT. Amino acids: CASSVVHENTIYF.

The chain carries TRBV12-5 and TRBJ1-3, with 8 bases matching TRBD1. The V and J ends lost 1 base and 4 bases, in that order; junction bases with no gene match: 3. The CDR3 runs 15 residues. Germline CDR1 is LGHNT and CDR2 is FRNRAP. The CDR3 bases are TGTGCTAGTGGTTTGGCGACAGGGGTCGGAAACACCATATATTTT. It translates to CASGLATGVGNTIYF. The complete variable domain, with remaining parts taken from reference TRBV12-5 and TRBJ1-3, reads DARVTQTPRHKVTEMGQEVTMRCQPILGHNTVFWYRQTMMQGLELLAYFRNRAPLDDSGMPKDRFSAEMPDATLATLKIQPSEPRDSAVYFCASGLATGVGNTIYFGEGSWLTVV.

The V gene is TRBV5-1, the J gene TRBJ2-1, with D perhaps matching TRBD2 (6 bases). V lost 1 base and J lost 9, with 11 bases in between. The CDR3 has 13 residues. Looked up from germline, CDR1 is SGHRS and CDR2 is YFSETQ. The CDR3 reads CASSLPGVGEQFF. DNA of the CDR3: TGCGCCAGCAGCTTGCCGGGAGTCGGTGAGCAGTTCTTC.